These 30 T cell receptor beta chains originate from one sample sequenced in a study of Tregs in tolerant kidney transplant recipients. Assay used: immunoSEQ multiplex PCR; TCRdb lists only in-frame clones, some missing. The sample records 110,000 or so clones, 85% to 95% being singletons. The specimen was CD4+ T cells from blood. These receptors all stem from a human donor in good health.

This clone has only one observation. V gene TRBV30 combines with J gene TRBJ2-7, with D uncertain. CDR1 GTSNPN and CDR2 SVGIG come from the germline V gene (reference sequence). The CDR3 length is 14 residues. Trimming pared 0 bases from V and 1 base from J, leaving 10 bases between. The CDR3 spells CAWSVGGASYEQYF. The CDR3, as DNA: TGTGCCTGGAGTGTCGGTGGTGCTTCCTACGAGCAGTACTTC.

The chain uses TRBV6-5 and TRBJ1-5; a weak D match, TRBD1 (6 bases). V lost 0 bases, J lost 6 bases, and 12 bases lay in between. CDR1 is MNHEY, CDR2 SVGAGI, per germline. The CDR3 is 15 residues long. Here the CDR3 reads CASSYSKQGRQPQHF. CDR3 in DNA: TGTGCCAGCAGTTACTCGAAGCAGGGGCGTCAGCCCCAGCATTTT.

This chain joins TRBV9 and TRBJ1-1; no clear D. The CDR3 has 15 residues. The ends were cut back, 0 bases at V and 1 base at J, with 10 bases in the middle. Germline V lookup: CDR1 SGDLS, CDR2 YYNGEE. The CDR3 loop is CASSVVGSSNTEAFF. The CDR3 bases are TGTGCCAGCAGCGTAGTCGGCAGTTCGAACACTGAAGCTTTCTTT. Filled out from reference TRBV9 and TRBJ1-1, the complete variable domain reads DSGVTQTPKHLITATGQRVTLRCSPRSGDLSVYWYQQSLDQGLQFLIQYYNGEERAKGNILERFSAQQFPDLHSELNLSSLELGDSALYFCASSVVGSSNTEAFFGQGTRLTVV.

This chain joins TRBV7-2 and TRBJ2-7; the match to TRBD1 covers 7 bases. Germline CDR1 SGHTA, CDR2 FQGNSA. This CDR3 has 15 residues. Trimming at V came to 3 bases and at J to 2 bases, leaving 7 bases not matched to a gene. The CDR3 loop is CASSLLRGPAYEQYF. CDR3 bases: TGTGCCAGCAGCTTGCTTAGGGGGCCGGCCTACGAGCAGTACTTC.

The chain links TRBV19 to TRBJ2-7; D not resolved. V was cut by 3 bases and J by 2 bases, with 14 bases left in between. There are 15 residues in the CDR3. Germline CDR1 LNHDA, CDR2 SQIVND (reference sequence). In DNA, the CDR3 is TGTGCCAGTAGTATCAGATCAGGTTCCCCCTACGAGCAGTACTTC. It specifies CASSIRSGSPYEQYF. The variable domain in full, completed from reference TRBV19 and TRBJ2-7, reads DGGITQSPKYLFRKEGQNVTLSCEQNLNHDAMYWYRQDPGQGLRLIYYSQIVNDFQKGDIAEGYSVSREKKESFPLTVTSAQKNPTAFYLCASSIRSGSPYEQYFGPGTRLTVT.

CDR3 in DNA: TGTGCCAGCAGCTTATACCTACAGGGTAATGAAAAACTGTTTTTT. The encoded protein is CASSLYLQGNEKLFF. The gene calls are TRBV7-9 and TRBJ1-4, with D perhaps matching TRBD1 (6 bases). This CDR3 is built from 15 residues. Germline lookup yields CDR1 SEHNR and CDR2 FQNEAQ (reference sequence). V shed 2 bases and J shed 4 bases, with 11 bases lying between them.

This chain links TRBV19 with TRBJ1-2; D is perhaps TRBD1 (5 bases). Trimming cost V 1 base and J 6 bases, with 12 bases left between them. Germline V lookup: CDR1 LNHDA, CDR2 SQIVND (reference sequence). The CDR3 length is 14 residues. The CDR3 region has the DNA TGTGCCAGTAGTATAGTTGGCAGGGCAAATGGCTACACCTTC. Protein sequence: CASSIVGRANGYTF. Variable domain in full (rest from reference TRBV19 and TRBJ1-2): DGGITQSPKYLFRKEGQNVTLSCEQNLNHDAMYWYRQDPGQGLRLIYYSQIVNDFQKGDIAEGYSVSREKKESFPLTVTSAQKNPTAFYLCASSIVGRANGYTFGSGTRLTVV.

The chain joins TRBV19 to TRBJ2-1; 10 bases line up with TRBD2. There are 15 residues in the CDR3. Trimming removed 4 bases from V and 7 bases from J; junction bases left unmatched: 7. Germline V gene data show CDR1 as LNHDA and CDR2 as SQIVND (reference sequence). CDR3 sequence reads: CASSTNSGGANEQFF. DNA for the CDR3: TGTGCCAGTAGTACTAACAGCGGGGGGGCGAATGAGCAGTTCTTC. Drawing the rest from reference TRBV19 and TRBJ2-1, the complete variable domain is DGGITQSPKYLFRKEGQNVTLSCEQNLNHDAMYWYRQDPGQGLRLIYYSQIVNDFQKGDIAEGYSVSREKKESFPLTVTSAQKNPTAFYLCASSTNSGGANEQFFGPGTRLTVL.

The chain carries TRBV5-1 and TRBJ1-1; D is unresolved. The V end lost 1 base, the J end lost 3 bases, and 13 bases lay between the germline ends. This CDR3 comprises 15 residues. Germline CDR1 reads SGHRS; CDR2 reads YFSETQ. The CDR3 DNA is TGCGCCAGCAGCTTGAGGTATCCCGGGGACACTGAAGCTTTCTTT. Translation gives CASSLRYPGDTEAFF.

J is TRBJ2-1 and V is TRBV30; D is possibly TRBD1 or TRBD2 (5 bases each). Trimming removed 4 bases from V and 6 bases from J, with 16 bases in between. The CDR3 contains 14 residues. Looked up from germline, CDR1 is GTSNPN and CDR2 is SVGIG (reference sequence). Here the CDR3 DNA reads TGTGCCTGGATCCCGGGGCTGGCACGCAATGAGCAGTTCTTC. This encodes CAWIPGLARNEQFF.

The chain uses TRBV2 and TRBJ2-7, with TRBD1 as a possible D gene (6 bases). Between the trimmed V and J ends, which lost 6 bases and 0 bases, there was a span of 9 bases. Germline CDR1 reads SNHLY; CDR2 reads FYNNEI. The CDR3 is 13 amino acids. For the CDR3, the DNA is TGTGCCAGCAGAAGGGACACCTCCTACGAGCAGTACTTC. Amino acid sequence: CASRRDTSYEQYF.

The chain is built from TRBV13 and TRBJ2-4; D perhaps matches TRBD1 (6 bases). This CDR3 comprises 15 residues. Trimming cost V 6 bases and J 1 base, with 13 bases left between them. Germline CDR1 is PRHDT and CDR2 is FYEKMQ (reference sequence). The CDR3 loop reads CASSTRRGAKNIQYF. CDR3 in DNA: TGTGCCAGCAGTACCCGCAGGGGTGCCAAAAACATTCAGTACTTC. The full variable domain, completed using reference TRBV13 and TRBJ2-4, is AAGVIQSPRHLIKEKRETATLKCYPIPRHDTVYWYQQGPGQDPQFLISFYEKMQSDKGSIPDRFSAQQFSDYHSELNMSSLELGDSALYFCASSTRRGAKNIQYFGAGTRLSVL.

This clone has only one observation. This rearrangement joins TRBV30 to TRBJ1-2; D is perhaps TRBD1 (6 bases). Trimming pared 1 base from V and 7 bases from J, leaving 13 bases between. The CDR3 is 13 residues long. Per the germline V gene, CDR1 is GTSNPN and CDR2 is SVGIG (reference sequence). CDR3 in amino acids: CAWSEQGVGGYTF. CDR3 bases: TGTGCCTGGAGTGAACAGGGCGTTGGTGGCTACACCTTC.

The genes are TRBV6-1 and TRBJ2-3, with 9 bases lining up with TRBD1. The CDR3 loop spans 12 amino acids. V lost 7 bases and J lost 7; bases outside the gene matches: 3. The germline CDR1 and CDR2 sequences are MNHNS and SASEGT. In DNA, the CDR3 is TGTGCCAGCACAGGACAGGGGAATACGCAGTATTTT. It translates to CASTGQGNTQYF.

The chain couples TRBV5-1 to TRBJ1-3; D uncertain. The V gene's germline CDR1 is SGHRS and CDR2 YFSETQ. The CDR3 runs 15 residues. The ends were cut back, 0 bases at V and 1 base at J, with 8 bases in the middle. CDR3 region: CASSLDGKSGNTIYF. The CDR3 nucleotides read TGCGCCAGCAGCTTGGACGGTAAATCTGGAAACACCATATATTTT.

The chain employs TRBV5-1 and TRBJ1-2; 8 positions match TRBD1. Trimming took 4 bases from V and 3 from J; bases not matched to a gene: 5. The length of the CDR3 is 14 residues. CDR1 is SGHRS and CDR2 is YFSETQ in the germline V gene. The CDR3 reads CASSIGDRHYGYTF. The CDR3 DNA reads as TGCGCCAGCAGCATAGGGGACAGGCACTATGGCTACACCTTC. Using reference TRBV5-1 and TRBJ1-2 for the parts outside the CDR3, the full variable domain is KAGVTQTPRYLIKTRGQQVTLSCSPISGHRSVSWYQQTPGQGLQFLFEYFSETQRNKGNFPGRFSGRQFSNSRSEMNVSTLELGDSALYLCASSIGDRHYGYTFGSGTRLTVV.

This chain links TRBV7-2 with TRBJ2-3; 11 bases align to TRBD1. The V gene end was trimmed by 5 bases and the J gene end by 2 bases; junction bases not matched to a gene: 12. The CDR3 loop spans 18 amino acids. The germline CDR1 and CDR2 sequences are SGHTA and FQGNSA. CDR3: CASSQGSGDRGSTDTQYF. In DNA, the CDR3 is TGTGCCAGCAGCCAGGGATCCGGGGACAGGGGGTCCACAGATACGCAGTATTTT. The full variable domain, completed using reference TRBV7-2 and TRBJ2-3, is GAGVSQSPSNKVTEKGKDVELRCDPISGHTALYWYRQSLGQGLEFLIYFQGNSAPDKSGLPSDRFSAERTGGSVSTLTIQRTQQEDSAVYLCASSQGSGDRGSTDTQYFGPGTRLTVL.

The V gene is TRBV6-6, the J gene TRBJ2-5, with D perhaps TRBD2 (6 bases). The CDR3 contains 16 residues. Germline assignment: CDR1 MNHNY and CDR2 SVGAGI (reference sequence). V was clipped by 5 bases and J by 4 bases, with 20 bases between them. This chain's CDR3 is CASSLLRRGAGETQYF. CDR3 DNA: TGTGCCAGCAGTCTCCTGAGGAGGGGAGCAGGAGAGACCCAGTACTTC.

CDR3 sequence (DNA): TGTGCCAGCAGTGAACACCTCTCGTCCCAGCATTTT. Translation: CASSEHLSSQHF. The chain combines TRBV2 with TRBJ1-5; no firm D call. Germline V gene data show CDR1 as SNHLY and CDR2 as FYNNEI. The CDR3 runs 12 residues. The ends were cut back, 2 bases at V and 11 bases at J, with 10 bases in the middle.

The gene calls are TRBV7-9 and TRBJ2-5; 9 positions agree with TRBD1. CDR1 SEHNR and CDR2 FQNEAQ come from the germline V gene (reference sequence). The CDR3 covers 14 residues. V shed 7 bases and J 5 bases; nucleotides not matched to a gene: 8. CDR3 DNA: TGTGCCAGCACAGACAGGGGGATTGTGGAGACCCAGTACTTC. Translation: CASTDRGIVETQYF.

The chain combines TRBV19 with TRBJ2-5; a weak D match, TRBD2 (7 bases). Between the trimmed V and J ends, which lost 6 bases and 5 bases, there was a span of 13 bases. The CDR3 has 13 residues. Germline V gene sequence: CDR1 LNHDA, CDR2 SQIVND (reference sequence). The CDR3 DNA sequence: TGTGCCAGTAGATCGGGGGGCGAGGAGACCCAGTACTTC. It specifies CASRSGGEETQYF.

The V gene is TRBV27, the J gene TRBJ1-2, with 7 bases that match TRBD1. Germline trimming cut 2 bases from V and 4 bases from J; bases unmatched to any gene: 4. This CDR3 is 14 amino acids long. Germline loops: CDR1 MNHEY, CDR2 SMNVEV (reference sequence). CDR3 protein: CASSLRDSSYGYTF. In nucleotides, the CDR3 is TGTGCCAGCAGTTTACGGGACAGCTCCTATGGCTACACCTTC.

The chain couples TRBV6-6 to TRBJ2-1; D is possibly TRBD1 or TRBD2 (5 bases each). Germline V gene sequence: CDR1 MNHNY, CDR2 SVGAGI (reference sequence). With 2 bases removed from V and 2 bases from J, the gap between germline ends came to 10 bases. The CDR3 has 15 amino acids. CDR3: CASSYGGNTYNEQFF. The DNA for the CDR3 is TGTGCCAGCAGTTACGGGGGTAATACCTACAATGAGCAGTTCTTC.

This clone showed up just once. This chain connects TRBV5-1 to TRBJ2-3; TRBD1 matches at 7 bases. The V and J ends lost 5 bases and 0 bases, in that order; junction bases with no gene match: 9. There are 16 residues in the CDR3. Germline CDR1 and CDR2: SGHRS and YFSETQ. This CDR3 is CASRYYVDRSTDTQYF. CDR3 in DNA: TGCGCCAGCAGATATTATGTGGACAGGAGCACAGATACGCAGTATTTT.

Notes on this clone: Mismatch with germline at one junction end may stem from a read error. This chain's CDR3 is CASSQGQGTPYF. CDR3 DNA sequence: TGTGCCAGCAGCCAAGGACAGGGGACCCCCTACTTC. V usage is TRBV7-8 and J usage is TRBJ1-2; TRBD1 aligns across 9 bases. The germline V gene encodes CDR1 SGHVS and CDR2 FQNEAQ. CDR3 length equals 12 residues.

The rearrangement links TRBV11-2 to TRBJ2-5; 10 nucleotides match TRBD2. V lost 3 bases, J lost 5 bases, and 9 bases stayed unmatched. The germline V gene has CDR1 SGHAT and CDR2 FQNNGV. The CDR3 has 16 residues. The CDR3 loop reads CASSFSSGRPEETQYF. CDR3 sequence (DNA): TGTGCCAGCAGCTTTTCTAGCGGGAGACCGGAGGAGACCCAGTACTTC.

This clone was seen a single time. CDR3 protein: CATSIPTGRRGYTF. CDR3 in DNA: TGTGCCACCAGCATTCCGACAGGCCGTCGGGGCTACACCTTC. J is TRBJ1-2 and V is TRBV15, with D possibly being TRBD1 (6 bases). This CDR3 contains 14 residues. V lost 4 bases, J lost 8 bases, and 17 bases lay in between. CDR1 and CDR2 (germline): LNHNV, YYDKDF (reference sequence).

This rearrangement joins TRBV21-1 to TRBJ2-7; TRBD2 is the table's D call and was not checked against the DNA. TRBV21-1 represents a pseudogene. CDR3 length equals 19 residues. The CDR3 nucleotides are TGTGCCAGCAGCAGAAACGGGGGTAGGGCCCTACCGGGAGGGCCAAAGTCCATCGTC. This encodes CASSRNGGRALPGGPKSIV.

The chain carries TRBV7-2 and TRBJ1-5; 7 bases line up with TRBD1. V dropped 5 bases and J dropped 3; count of bases not matched to a gene: 10. The CDR3 length is 16 residues. Germline CDR1 reads SGHTA; CDR2 reads FQGNSA. The CDR3 reads CASSLLPGQLNQPQHF. CDR3 DNA: TGTGCCAGCAGCCTCCTGCCGGGACAGCTCAATCAGCCCCAGCATTTT. The full variable domain, with the rest looked up from reference TRBV7-2 and TRBJ1-5, is GAGVSQSPSNKVTEKGKDVELRCDPISGHTALYWYRQSLGQGLEFLIYFQGNSAPDKSGLPSDRFSAERTGGSVSTLTIQRTQQEDSAVYLCASSLLPGQLNQPQHFGDGTRLSIL.

This chain uses TRBV7-9 with TRBJ2-5, with D possibly being TRBD1 or TRBD2 (5 bases each). This CDR3 region has 12 residues. V lost 11 bases and J 3 bases, leaving 13 bases between the germline ends. Germline CDR1 and CDR2: SEHNR and FQNEAQ (reference sequence). The CDR3 bases are TGTGCCGGGACGAGCGGCAAAGAGACCCAGTACTTC. Translated: CAGTSGKETQYF.